The 21 T cell receptor beta chains below all came from one sample that was sequenced in a study of T cells in localized non-small cell lung cancer. Data came from immunoSEQ multiplex PCR; TCRdb stores just in-frame clones and leaves some out. The table records approximately 33,000 clones, 70% to 90% of them present only once. The sample here was peripheral blood, taken before any cancer treatment. The receptors stem from a woman aged 35 to 75 with stage I lung adenocarcinoma.

This clone has a single count. The V call is TRBV11-1, the J call TRBJ2-3; 9 bases match TRBD1. This CDR3 has 16 amino acids. Germline V gene data show CDR1 as SGHAT and CDR2 as FQDESV (reference sequence). V shed 5 bases and J 0 bases; nucleotides not matched to a gene: 6. The CDR3 reads CASSTRTGDSTDTQYF. DNA for the CDR3: TGTGCCAGCAGCACCCGGACAGGGGATAGCACAGATACGCAGTATTTT.

CDR3 loop: CASSLPERAGDSSYEQYF. CDR3 sequence (DNA): TGTGCCAGCAGCTTACCCGAAAGAGCGGGGGATAGCTCCTACGAGCAGTACTTC. The chain links TRBV7-7 to TRBJ2-7, with 8 bases aligning to TRBD2. J was trimmed by 0 bases and V by 2 bases; bases with no gene match: 12. CDR3 length: 18 amino acids. Germline CDR1 SSHAT, CDR2 FNYEAQ (reference sequence). Full variable domain (outside the CDR3, taken from reference TRBV7-7 and TRBJ2-7): GAGVSQSPRYKVTKRGQDVTLRCDPISSHATLYWYQQALGQGPEFLTYFNYEAQPDKSGLPSDRFSAERPEGSISTLTIQRTEQRDSAMYRCASSLPERAGDSSYEQYFGPGTRLTVT.

This clone was observed a single time. The chain recombines TRBV7-8 with TRBJ1-2; D may be TRBD1 (5 bases). The CDR3 has 13 residues. V lost 5 bases to trimming and J lost 5 bases, with 12 bases between them. The germline V gene has CDR1 SGHVS and CDR2 FQNEAQ. CDR3 residues: CASSLQRGYGYTF. The CDR3 bases are TGTGCCAGCAGCCTACAGAGGGGATATGGCTACACCTTC. Looking up the rest from reference TRBV7-8 and TRBJ1-2 gives the full variable domain: GAGVSQSPRYKVAKRGQDVALRCDPISGHVSLFWYQQALGQGPEFLTYFQNEAQLDKSGLPSDRFFAERPEGSVSTLKIQRTQQEDSAVYLCASSLQRGYGYTFGSGTRLTVV.

This chain joins TRBV19 and TRBJ1-5; D gene ambiguous. Trimming pared 3 bases from V and 6 bases from J, leaving 6 bases between. The CDR3 sequence is 12 residues long. Germline lookup yields CDR1 LNHDA and CDR2 SQIVND (reference sequence). Written as DNA, the CDR3 is TGTGCCAGTAGTATTTGGGGTCAGCCCCAGCATTTT. It specifies CASSIWGQPQHF.

The chain carries TRBV10-3 and TRBJ2-3; D not resolved. The ends were cut back, 3 bases at V and 5 bases at J, with 9 bases in the middle. Germline-derived CDR1 and CDR2 are ENHRY and SYGVKD. The CDR3 spans 13 residues. CDR3 DNA: TGTGCCATCAGTGAAGGTCGTGGAGATACGCAGTATTTT. This encodes CAISEGRGDTQYF.

V and J are TRBV5-1 and TRBJ1-5, with TRBD1 as a possible D gene (5 bases). The CDR3 spans 15 residues. Trimming left V 4 bases short and J 7 bases short, with 18 bases between. Per the germline V gene, CDR1 is SGHRS and CDR2 is YFSETQ. The CDR3 region is CASSPGGGEPQPQHF. The CDR3 DNA follows: TGCGCCAGCAGCCCCGGCGGGGGGGAACCGCAGCCCCAGCATTTT.

This clone has just one count. This sequence joins TRBV2 and TRBJ1-5; unclear D gene. CDR1 is SNHLY, CDR2 FYNNEI, per germline. CDR3 size: 13 residues. V was shortened by 7 bases and J by 0 bases, with 7 bases between the two germline ends. The CDR3 protein is CASTPNSNQPQHF. DNA of the CDR3: TGTGCCAGCACCCCGAATAGCAATCAGCCCCAGCATTTT. Based on the CDR3 plus reference TRBV2 and TRBJ1-5, the full variable domain is EPEVTQTPSHQVTQMGQEVILRCVPISNHLYFYWYRQILGQKVEFLVSFYNNEISEKSEIFDDQFSVERPDGSNFTLKIRSTKLEDSAMYFCASTPNSNQPQHFGDGTRLSIL.

The chain uses TRBV11-2 and TRBJ2-3; D is uncertain. V dropped 0 bases and J dropped 4 bases, with 5 bases sitting between them. Germline V lookup: CDR1 SGHAT, CDR2 FQNNGV. This CDR3 contains 13 residues. Here the CDR3 reads CASSLEGPDTQYF. CDR3 nucleotide sequence: TGTGCCAGCAGCTTAGAAGGCCCAGATACGCAGTATTTT.

This clone has only one observation. The chain recombines TRBV18 with TRBJ1-1; D call uncertain. Looked up from germline, CDR1 is KGHSH and CDR2 is LQKENI. This CDR3 is built from 14 residues. Trimming removed 3 bases from V and 2 bases from J, with 10 bases in between. CDR3 residues: CASSPGTVNTEAFF. CDR3 bases: TGTGCCAGCTCACCCGGCACGGTAAACACTGAAGCTTTCTTT. The whole variable domain, filled in from reference TRBV18 and TRBJ1-1, reads NAGVMQNPRHLVRRRGQEARLRCSPMKGHSHVYWYRQLPEEGLKFMVYLQKENIIDESGMPKERFSAEFPKEGPSILRIQQVVRGDSAAYFCASSPGTVNTEAFFGQGTRLTVV.

The CDR3 DNA follows: TGCAGTGCTAGGAACCCACCTTGGGAGTACTTC. Protein product: CSARNPPWEYF. The chain links TRBV20-1 to TRBJ2-7; D gene uncertain. V lost 3 bases to trimming and J lost 11 bases, with 14 bases between them. The length of the CDR3 is 11 residues. Germline assignment: CDR1 DFQATT and CDR2 SNEGSKA (reference sequence).

This clone has more than one count but fewer than ten. The genes are TRBV7-8 and TRBJ1-3, with D possibly being TRBD1 (6 bases). The germline gives CDR1 SGHVS, CDR2 FQNEAQ. The V gene lost 4 bases and the J gene lost 0 bases, with 16 bases spanning the gap. This CDR3 has 17 amino acids. The CDR3, as DNA: TGTGCCAGCAGCTCCCGGGGGGGACAAATCTCTGGAAACACCATATATTTT. It is translated as CASSSRGGQISGNTIYF. The complete variable domain, with remaining parts taken from reference TRBV7-8 and TRBJ1-3, reads GAGVSQSPRYKVAKRGQDVALRCDPISGHVSLFWYQQALGQGPEFLTYFQNEAQLDKSGLPSDRFFAERPEGSVSTLKIQRTQQEDSAVYLCASSSRGGQISGNTIYFGEGSWLTVV.

The chain has TRBV2 and TRBJ1-1; weak D call: TRBD1 (5 bases). V gave up 7 bases and J gave up 5 bases, with 11 bases separating them. In germline, CDR1 is SNHLY, CDR2 FYNNEI. CDR3 length: 12 residues. Here the CDR3 DNA reads TGTGCCAGCAATTCTGGGGGAACTGAAGCTTTCTTT. It specifies CASNSGGTEAFF.

The chain carries TRBV4-3 and TRBJ1-2, with D hard to call. CDR3 length equals 13 residues. Per the germline V gene, CDR1 is LGHNA and CDR2 is YSLEER. V was shortened by 1 base and J by 8 bases, with 11 bases between the two germline ends. CDR3 DNA: TGCGCCAGCAGCCAAGCCAACTTGCGGGGCTACACCTTC. Its translation is CASSQANLRGYTF.

J is TRBJ2-7 and V is TRBV5-1; D is possibly TRBD1 (5 bases). Trimming pared 4 bases from V and 1 base from J, leaving 12 bases between. Germline V gene data show CDR1 as SGHRS and CDR2 as YFSETQ. The CDR3 totals 14 residues. The CDR3 bases are TGCGCCAGCAGCAGTTATGACAGATCCTACGAGCAGTACTTC. Protein sequence: CASSSYDRSYEQYF.

The chain employs TRBV7-2 and TRBJ1-3; 8 bases agree with TRBD1. The CDR3 spans 14 residues. Germline V gene data show CDR1 as SGHTA and CDR2 as FQGNSA. Losses at the gene ends were 3 bases for V and 11 bases for J; bases not matched to a gene: 9. This CDR3 is CASSFQGAVGAIYF. The CDR3 DNA reads as TGTGCCAGCAGCTTTCAGGGGGCGGTCGGGGCCATATATTTT.

The chain employs TRBV4-1 and TRBJ2-5; possibly TRBD1 for D (6 bases). The end of the DNA aligns better with TRBJ2-7, so the J call may be wrong. This CDR3 comprises 14 residues. The germline gives CDR1 MGHRA, CDR2 YSYEKL. As DNA, the CDR3 is TGCGCCAGCAGCCCCCGACAGGCGTCCTACGAGCAGTACTTC. It translates to CASSPRQASYEQYF.

V usage is TRBV18 and J usage is TRBJ2-5; D call uncertain. V lost 2 bases to trimming and J lost 4 bases, with 11 bases between them. Germline V CDR1 and CDR2: KGHSH, LQKENI. The length of the CDR3 is 14 residues. The CDR3 coding sequence is TGTGCCAGCTCACCAGCGGCATCAGCAGAGACCCAGTACTTC. This encodes CASSPAASAETQYF.

The J gene is TRBJ2-7, the V gene TRBV19; TRBD1 agrees at 10 bases. V dropped 10 bases and J dropped 6; count of bases not matched to a gene: 9. The CDR3 sequence is 13 residues long. Germline V CDR1 and CDR2: LNHDA, SQIVND (reference sequence). The CDR3: CATSDRGESEQYF. Written as DNA, the CDR3 is TGTGCCACCTCGGACAGGGGGGAAAGCGAGCAGTACTTC.

A note on this clone: Other DNA sequences in the sample encode the same CDR3. The V call is TRBV6-5, the J call TRBJ1-2; D ambiguous. CDR3 length: 13 amino acids. Germline-derived CDR1 and CDR2 are MNHEY and SVGAGI. Trimming stripped 2 bases from V and 4 bases from J, with 8 bases between. As DNA, the CDR3 is TGTGCCAGCAGTTACGGCGGCCCCTATGGCTACACCTTC. It translates to CASSYGGPYGYTF.

V usage is TRBV5-1 and J usage is TRBJ2-3, with 9 positions matching TRBD2. CDR3 length: 15 amino acids. CDR1 and CDR2 from the germline V gene are SGHRS and YFSETQ. The junction had 3 bases not matched to a gene; V was cut back by 2 bases and J by 2 bases. The CDR3 loop reads CASSFAGGTTDTQYF. The CDR3 nucleotides read TGCGCCAGCAGCTTCGCGGGAGGGACCACAGATACGCAGTATTTT.

The J gene is TRBJ2-2, the V gene TRBV4-2; D uncertain. Between the trimmed V and J ends, which lost 3 bases and 2 bases, there was a span of 7 bases. CDR1 LGHNA and CDR2 YNFKEQ come from the germline V gene. This CDR3 is built from 14 residues. The CDR3 DNA reads as TGTGCCAGCAGCCACCCGGGCAACACCGGGGAGCTGTTTTTT. Its translation is CASSHPGNTGELFF.